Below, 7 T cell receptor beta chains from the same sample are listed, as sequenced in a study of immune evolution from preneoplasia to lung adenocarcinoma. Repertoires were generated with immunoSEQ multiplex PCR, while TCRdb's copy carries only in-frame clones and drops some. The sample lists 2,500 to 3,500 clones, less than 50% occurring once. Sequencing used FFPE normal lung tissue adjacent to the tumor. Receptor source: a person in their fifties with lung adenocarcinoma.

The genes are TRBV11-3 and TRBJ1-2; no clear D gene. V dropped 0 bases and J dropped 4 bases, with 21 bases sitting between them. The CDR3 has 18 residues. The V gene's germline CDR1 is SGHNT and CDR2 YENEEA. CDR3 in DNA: TGTGCCAGCAGCTTAGATGTGCCAGGCATTCCCCAACTCTATGGCTACACCTTC. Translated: CASSLDVPGIPQLYGYTF. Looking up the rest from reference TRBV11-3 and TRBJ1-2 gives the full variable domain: EAGVVQSPRYKIIEKKQPVAFWCNPISGHNTLYWYLQNLGQGPELLIRYENEEAVDDSQLPKDRFSAERLKGVDSTLKIQPAELGDSAVYLCASSLDVPGIPQLYGYTFGSGTRLTVV.

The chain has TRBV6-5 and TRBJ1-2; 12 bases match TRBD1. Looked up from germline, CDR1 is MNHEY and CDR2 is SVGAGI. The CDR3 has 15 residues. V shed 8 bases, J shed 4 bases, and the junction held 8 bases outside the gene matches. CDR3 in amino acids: CASGNPGQGAYGYTF. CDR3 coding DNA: TGTGCCAGCGGAAACCCGGGACAGGGGGCCTATGGCTACACCTTC.

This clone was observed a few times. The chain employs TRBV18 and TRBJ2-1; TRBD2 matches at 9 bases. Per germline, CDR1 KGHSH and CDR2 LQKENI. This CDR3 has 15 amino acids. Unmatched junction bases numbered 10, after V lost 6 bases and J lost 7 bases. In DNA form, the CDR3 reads TGTGCCAGCTCTCAGACTAGCGGTCCCCGTAATGAGCAGTTCTTC. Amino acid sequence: CASSQTSGPRNEQFF. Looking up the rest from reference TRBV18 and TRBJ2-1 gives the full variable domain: NAGVMQNPRHLVRRRGQEARLRCSPMKGHSHVYWYRQLPEEGLKFMVYLQKENIIDESGMPKERFSAEFPKEGPSILRIQQVVRGDSAAYFCASSQTSGPRNEQFFGPGTRLTVL.

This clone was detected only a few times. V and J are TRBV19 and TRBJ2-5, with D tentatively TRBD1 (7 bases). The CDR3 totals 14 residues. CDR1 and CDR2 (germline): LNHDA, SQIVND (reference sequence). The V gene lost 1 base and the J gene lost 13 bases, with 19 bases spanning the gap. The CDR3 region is CASSIGGTASARYF. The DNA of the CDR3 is TGTGCCAGTAGTATAGGCGGGACAGCTTCTGCGCGGTACTTC.

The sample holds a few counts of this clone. CDR3 region: CASSQEGENEQFF. CDR3 DNA sequence: TGCGCCAGCAGCCAAGAAGGGGAGAATGAGCAGTTCTTC. The V gene is TRBV4-1, the J gene TRBJ2-1; D possibly uses TRBD1 or TRBD2 (5 bases each). Germline CDR1 MGHRA, CDR2 YSYEKL. This CDR3 contains 13 residues. V dropped 0 bases and J dropped 7 bases, with 7 bases sitting between them.

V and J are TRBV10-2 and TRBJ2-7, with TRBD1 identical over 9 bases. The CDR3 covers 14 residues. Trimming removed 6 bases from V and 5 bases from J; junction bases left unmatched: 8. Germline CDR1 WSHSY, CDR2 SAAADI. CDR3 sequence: CASRLTGGLNEQYF. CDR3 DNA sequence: TGCGCCAGCAGATTAACAGGGGGCTTAAACGAGCAGTACTTC.

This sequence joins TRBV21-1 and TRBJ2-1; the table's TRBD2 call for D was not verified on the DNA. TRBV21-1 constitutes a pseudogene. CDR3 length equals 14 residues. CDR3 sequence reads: CASSKDGGAGEQFF. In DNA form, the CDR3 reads TGTGCCAGCAGCAAAGATGGGGGGGCTGGTGAGCAGTTCTTC.